This T cell receptor (beta chain) derives from a study of blood T cell repertoires in COVID-19 (dated by TCRdb to 2020 to 2022). Describing the broader study: The collaborator samples originated in the United States, Italy and Spain and spanned the acute and convalescent phases of COVID-19. The samples were drawn from two sources: the first 160 participants of the ongoing ImmuneRACE study, and some 1,300 subjects contributed by 6 global collaborators. Deeply sampled blood TCRbeta repertoires from subjects exposed to, actively infected with, or recovered from COVID-19 were included in the dataset. The repertoires were released in a freely available public database intended as a resource for research on the immune response to SARS-CoV-2. Nearly every sample came with metadata listing a de-identified subject ID, COVID-19 status, age in years and sex. The prospective study material was composed of cDNA or gDNA derived from T cells, B-cell-depleted T cells, or PBMCs. HLA class I and class II types, where available, came from metadata supplied by the sample provider rather than from assay-based typing.

A few counts support this clone. No cognate antigen has been identified for it. No base qualities exist here, and no much larger clone lies one base off it. The collaborating institutions used their own protocols to collect whole blood in K2EDTA tubes. For TCRbeta analysis, collaborators shipped samples as frozen whole blood, isolated PBMCs, or DNA extracted from either of those sample types. From the cysteine up to the phenylalanine, the CDR3 has a length of 15 residues. Only the CDR3 region is kept as DNA, spanning 45 bases read in frame from base 1. The germline V gene provides CDR1 KGHDR and CDR2 SFDVKD. V is cut back by 3 bases and J by 1 base, with 1 base in the junction unmatched. The study at large found these results: The amount of clinical and demographic metadata varied by source and participant and was provided uncurated.

The immunoSEQ Assay, a bias-controlled multiplex PCR, was used to amplify TCRbeta CDR3 regions from genomic DNA. The original methods were these. Within the assay, amplification of reference gene primers was used to estimate how many nucleated cells each sample contained. To quantify the absolute abundance of each unique TCRbeta CDR3 rearrangement, sequence reads were collapsed and filtered. For each sample, productive Simpson clonality was calculated as the square root of Simpson's diversity index across productive rearrangements. TCRdb provides this immuneACCESS table in a form limited to in-frame rearrangements. Some clones are lacking; in checked studies, under half of them reflect an unresolved V gene, and why the rest are absent is not known. V and J calls and clone size come straight from that table; D and trimming were deduced from the DNA. The sample table shows more than 40,000 clones, and approximately 84% are seen once. 4.4% of the sample is held by the ten biggest clonotypes.

This receptor was identified in a middle-aged man with active COVID-19. The specimen was peripheral blood. The chain is made from TRBV24-1 and TRBJ2-3, and 9 junction bases match TRBD2. The nucleotide sequence is given as TGTGCCACCAGTGATGGCGGGGGGGGCACAGATACGCAGTATTTT. This is translated as CATSDGGGGTDTQYF.